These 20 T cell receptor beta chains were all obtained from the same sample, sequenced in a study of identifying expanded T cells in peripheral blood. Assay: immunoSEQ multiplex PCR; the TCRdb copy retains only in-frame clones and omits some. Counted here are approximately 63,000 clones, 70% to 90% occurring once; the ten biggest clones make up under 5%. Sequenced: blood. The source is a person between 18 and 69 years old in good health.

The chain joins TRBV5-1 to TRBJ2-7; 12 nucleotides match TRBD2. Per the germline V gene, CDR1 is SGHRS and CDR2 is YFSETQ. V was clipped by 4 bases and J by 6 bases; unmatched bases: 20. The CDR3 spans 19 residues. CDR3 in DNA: TGCGCCAGCAGCCAAATTGGGACTAGCGGGCCTCACTTCTACCGCGAGCAGTACTTC. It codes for CASSQIGTSGPHFYREQYF.

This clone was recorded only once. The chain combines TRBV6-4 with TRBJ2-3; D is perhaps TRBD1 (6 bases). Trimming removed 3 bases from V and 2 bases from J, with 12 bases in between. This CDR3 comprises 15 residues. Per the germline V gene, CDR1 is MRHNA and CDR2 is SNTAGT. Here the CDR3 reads CASSESDSYTDTQYF. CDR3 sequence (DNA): TGTGCCAGCAGTGAATCGGACAGTTACACAGATACGCAGTATTTT.

The CDR3, as DNA: TGTGCCAGCCGGGACCGGGGGTCGGGCAATCAGCCCCAGCATTTT. Amino acid sequence: CASRDRGSGNQPQHF. The rearrangement uses TRBV19 and TRBJ1-5; the D gene is possibly TRBD1 (5 bases). Germline loops: CDR1 LNHDA, CDR2 SQIVND (reference sequence). The CDR3 spans 15 residues. Trimming removed 9 bases at V and 2 bases at J, with 17 bases between.

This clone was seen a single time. Here the CDR3 DNA reads TGTGCCAGCAGTCCTAATCAGGGGTACCAAGAGACCCAGTACTTC. Its translation: CASSPNQGYQETQYF. The gene calls are TRBV27 and TRBJ2-5; the D gene is possibly TRBD1 (6 bases). V was clipped by 5 bases and J by 0 bases, with 13 bases between them. The germline V gene has CDR1 MNHEY and CDR2 SMNVEV (reference sequence). This CDR3 is built from 15 residues.

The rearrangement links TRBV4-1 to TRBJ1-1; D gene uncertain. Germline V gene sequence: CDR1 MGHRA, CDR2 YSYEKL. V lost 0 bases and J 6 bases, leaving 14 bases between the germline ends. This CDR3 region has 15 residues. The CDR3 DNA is TGCGCCAGCAGCCAAGATGGGGTCCTTGTTCCTGAAGCTTTCTTT. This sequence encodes CASSQDGVLVPEAFF.

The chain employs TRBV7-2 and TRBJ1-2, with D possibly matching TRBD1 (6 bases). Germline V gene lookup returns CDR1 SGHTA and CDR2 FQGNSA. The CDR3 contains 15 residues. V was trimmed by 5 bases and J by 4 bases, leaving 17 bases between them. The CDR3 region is CASSPPVQGRYGYTF. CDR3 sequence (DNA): TGTGCCAGCAGCCCCCCCGTTCAGGGGCGCTATGGCTACACCTTC.

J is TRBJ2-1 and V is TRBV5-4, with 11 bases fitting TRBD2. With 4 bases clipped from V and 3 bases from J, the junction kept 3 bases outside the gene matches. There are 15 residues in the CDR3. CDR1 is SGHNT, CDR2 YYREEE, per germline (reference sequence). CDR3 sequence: CASSEGLADYNEQFF. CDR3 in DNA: TGTGCCAGCAGCGAGGGACTAGCGGACTACAATGAGCAGTTCTTC.

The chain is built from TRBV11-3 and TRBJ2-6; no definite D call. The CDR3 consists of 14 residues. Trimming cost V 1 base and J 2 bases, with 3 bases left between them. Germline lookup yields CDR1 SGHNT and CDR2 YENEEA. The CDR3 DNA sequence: TGTGCCAGCAGCTTAGGGACTGGGGCCAACGTCCTGACTTTC. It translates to CASSLGTGANVLTF.

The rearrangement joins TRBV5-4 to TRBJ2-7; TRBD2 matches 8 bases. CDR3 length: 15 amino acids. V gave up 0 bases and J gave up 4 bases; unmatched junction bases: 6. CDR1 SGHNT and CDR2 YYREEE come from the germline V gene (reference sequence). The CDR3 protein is CASSLERGPHYEQYF. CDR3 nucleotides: TGTGCCAGCAGCTTGGAGCGGGGGCCTCATTACGAGCAGTACTTC.

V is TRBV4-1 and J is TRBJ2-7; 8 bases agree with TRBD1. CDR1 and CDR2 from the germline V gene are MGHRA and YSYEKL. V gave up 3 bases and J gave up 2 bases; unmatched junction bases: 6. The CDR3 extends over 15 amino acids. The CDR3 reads CASSHRQGAAYEQYF. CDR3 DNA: TGCGCCAGCAGCCACCGCCAGGGGGCAGCCTACGAGCAGTACTTC.

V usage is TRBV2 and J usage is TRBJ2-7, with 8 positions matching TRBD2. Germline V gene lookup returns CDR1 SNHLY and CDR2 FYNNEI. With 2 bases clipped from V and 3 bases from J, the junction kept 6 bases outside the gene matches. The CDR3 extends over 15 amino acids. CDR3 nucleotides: TGTGCCAGCAGTGAAATTAGCGGGAAACTCTACGAGCAGTACTTC. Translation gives CASSEISGKLYEQYF.

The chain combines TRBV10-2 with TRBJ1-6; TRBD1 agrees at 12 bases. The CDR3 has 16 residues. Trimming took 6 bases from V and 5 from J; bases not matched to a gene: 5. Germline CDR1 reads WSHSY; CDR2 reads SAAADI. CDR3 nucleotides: TGCGCCAGCAGCCAGGGACAGGGGGCGAATAATTCACCCCTCCACTTT. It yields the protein CASSQGQGANNSPLHF.

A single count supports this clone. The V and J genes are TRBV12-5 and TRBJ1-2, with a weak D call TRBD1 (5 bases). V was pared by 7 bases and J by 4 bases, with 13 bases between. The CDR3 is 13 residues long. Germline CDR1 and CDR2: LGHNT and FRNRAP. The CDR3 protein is CASAKGALYGYTF. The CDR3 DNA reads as TGTGCTAGTGCTAAAGGGGCACTCTATGGCTACACCTTC.

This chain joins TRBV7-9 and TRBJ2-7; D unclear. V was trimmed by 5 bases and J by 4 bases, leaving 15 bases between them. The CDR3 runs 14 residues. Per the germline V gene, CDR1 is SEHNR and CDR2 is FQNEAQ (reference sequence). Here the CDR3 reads CASSPTSSVYEQYF. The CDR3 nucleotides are TGTGCCAGCAGCCCAACATCCTCCGTATACGAGCAGTACTTC.

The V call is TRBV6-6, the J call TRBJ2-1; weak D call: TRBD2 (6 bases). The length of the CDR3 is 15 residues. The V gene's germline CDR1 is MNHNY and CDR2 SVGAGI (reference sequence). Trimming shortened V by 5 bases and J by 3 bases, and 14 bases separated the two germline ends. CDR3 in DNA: TGTGCCAGCAGTCTGCGGGGTGAGGGCTACAATGAGCAGTTCTTC. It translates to CASSLRGEGYNEQFF.

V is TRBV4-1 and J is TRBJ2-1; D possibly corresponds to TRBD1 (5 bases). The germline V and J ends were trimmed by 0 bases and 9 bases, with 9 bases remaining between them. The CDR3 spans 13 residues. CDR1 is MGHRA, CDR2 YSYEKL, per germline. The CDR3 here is CASSQDPGIEQFF. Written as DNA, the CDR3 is TGCGCCAGCAGCCAAGATCCAGGGATTGAGCAGTTCTTC.

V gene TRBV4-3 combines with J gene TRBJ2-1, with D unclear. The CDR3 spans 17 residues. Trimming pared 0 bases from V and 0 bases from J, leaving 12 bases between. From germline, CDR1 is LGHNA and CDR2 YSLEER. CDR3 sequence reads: CASSQDLEANSYNEQFF. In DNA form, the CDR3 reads TGCGCCAGCAGCCAAGATCTAGAAGCCAACTCCTACAATGAGCAGTTCTTC.

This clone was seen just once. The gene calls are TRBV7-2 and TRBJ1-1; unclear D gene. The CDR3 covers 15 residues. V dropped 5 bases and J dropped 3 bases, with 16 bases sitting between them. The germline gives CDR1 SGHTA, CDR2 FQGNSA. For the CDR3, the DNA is TGTGCCAGCAGCCCGCGGTTTGGGAGGGACACTGAAGCTTTCTTT. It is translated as CASSPRFGRDTEAFF.

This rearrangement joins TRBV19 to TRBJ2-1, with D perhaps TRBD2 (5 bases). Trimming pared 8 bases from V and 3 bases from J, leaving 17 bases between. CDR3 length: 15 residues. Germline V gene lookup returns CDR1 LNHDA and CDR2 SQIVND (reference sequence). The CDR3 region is CASSLGGWNYNEQFF. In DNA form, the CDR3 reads TGTGCCAGTTCCTTAGGCGGGTGGAACTACAATGAGCAGTTCTTC.

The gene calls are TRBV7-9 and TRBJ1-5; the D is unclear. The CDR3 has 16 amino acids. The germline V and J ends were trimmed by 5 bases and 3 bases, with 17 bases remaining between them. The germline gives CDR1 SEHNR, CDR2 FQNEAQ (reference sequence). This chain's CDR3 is CASSNRDTRDNQPQHF. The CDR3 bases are TGTGCCAGCAGCAACCGGGATACACGGGACAATCAGCCCCAGCATTTT.